This T cell receptor (beta chain) derives from a study of blood T cell repertoires in COVID-19. For the study at large: Sites in the United States, Italy and Spain provided acute and convalescent COVID-19 samples.

Trimming removed 3 bases at V and 4 bases at J, with 15 bases between. The germline V gene encodes CDR1 KGHSH and CDR2 LQKENI. This CDR3 contains 15 residues. The protocol was immunoSEQ multiplex PCR, while the TCRdb copy is restricted to in-frame clones and leaves out a portion. The repertoire includes approximately 200,000 clones, approximately 86% of them detected once, and about 4.6% sits in the top ten. The V gene is TRBV18, the J gene TRBJ1-2; a possible D gene is TRBD1 (5 bases). This clonotype was sampled from a young woman who had been exposed to COVID-19. The sequenced sample consisted of PBMCs or T cells enriched from blood (not recorded which). CDR3 DNA: TGTGCCAGCTCACCGGAGACAGCCTCTCGCTATGGCTACACCTTC. It specifies CASSPETASRYGYTF.